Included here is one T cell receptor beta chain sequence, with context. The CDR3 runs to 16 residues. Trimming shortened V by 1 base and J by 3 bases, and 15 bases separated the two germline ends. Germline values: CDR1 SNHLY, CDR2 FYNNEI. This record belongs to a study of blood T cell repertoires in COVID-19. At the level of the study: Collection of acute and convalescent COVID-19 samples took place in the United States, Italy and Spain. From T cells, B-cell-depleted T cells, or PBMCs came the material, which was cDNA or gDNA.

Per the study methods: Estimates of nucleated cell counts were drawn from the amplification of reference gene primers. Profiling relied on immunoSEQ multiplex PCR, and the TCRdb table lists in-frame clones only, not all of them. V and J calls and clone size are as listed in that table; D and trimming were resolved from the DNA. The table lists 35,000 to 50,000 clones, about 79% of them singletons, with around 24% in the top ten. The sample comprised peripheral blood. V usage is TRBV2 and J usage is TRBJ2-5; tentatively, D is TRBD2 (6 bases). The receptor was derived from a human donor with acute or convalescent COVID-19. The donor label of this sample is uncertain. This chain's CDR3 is CASSEDRISGKETQYF. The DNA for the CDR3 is TGTGCCAGCAGTGAAGACAGGATTAGCGGTAAAGAGACCCAGTACTTC.